This TCR beta chain appears in the sequencing data of a study of T cells in localized non-small cell lung cancer. Germline CDR1 LNHDA, CDR2 SQIVND (reference sequence). Trimming took 7 bases from V and 7 from J, leaving 13 bases between them. The CDR3 runs to 12 residues. This clone was detected only once. Its target is unknown. Findings and limits, study-wide: T cell clonality was highest in uninvolved adjacent lung, above tumor. An association was observed between higher blood T cell density and longer overall survival. Within adjacent lung there appeared a median around 60 of the top 100 tumor clones. One tumor region alone was sequenced, and heterogeneity therefore remains possible.

The method was immunoSEQ multiplex PCR; TCRdb's version includes in-frame clones alone and lacks a portion of them. The sample gives 25,000 to 30,000 clones, 80% to 85% of which show up once; around 4.1% is in the top ten. The V gene is TRBV19, the J gene TRBJ1-1, with a weak D call TRBD1 (6 bases). The sequence came from a woman between 40 and 69 years old with stage I lung adenocarcinoma. The material sequenced was peripheral blood, taken before any cancer treatment. The CDR3 reads CASTATGLEAFF. DNA for the CDR3: TGTGCCAGTACCGCGACAGGACTTGAAGCTTTCTTT.